This T cell receptor (beta chain) was profiled in a study of neoadjuvant anti-PD-1 for oral cavity cancer. Sample time point: after neoadjuvant nivolumab, at surgical resection. This clone was seen more than once but under ten times. Here immunoSEQ multiplex PCR was the method, and the copy in TCRdb shows in-frame clones only, minus some. This table holds 55,000 to 80,000 clones, roughly nine tenths found once. V was clipped by 3 bases and J by 1 base, with 12 bases between them. CDR1 and CDR2 (germline): MNHNS, SASEGT. The CDR3 extends over 15 amino acids. The clonotype was recovered from a person between 40 and 80 years old with oral cavity squamous cell carcinoma. Source: PBMCs, taken after nivolumab (anti-PD-1) treatment. The rearrangement joins TRBV6-1 to TRBJ2-5; D possibly corresponds to TRBD1 (5 bases). In nucleotides, the CDR3 is TGTGCCAGCAGTGACACAGACAGAATCCAAGAGACCCAGTACTTC. Translation gives CASSDTDRIQETQYF.